These T cell receptor beta chains were read from a single sample in a study of blood T cell repertoires in COVID-19. Repertoires were generated with immunoSEQ multiplex PCR, while TCRdb's copy carries only in-frame clones and drops some. The data contain about 150,000 clones, around 87% of them singletons. Sequencing was done on a sample of peripheral blood. The receptors stem from a woman older than 75 with COVID-19, enrolled during active disease. The CDR3 runs from the conserved cysteine through the conserved F or W. The D gene is left open where the match is weak. Not every row has a clone size; where given, it reads once, few, many or a size class.

cdr3_aa: CATRDSGTLEGDTQYF
cdr3_nt: TGTGCCACCAGAGATAGCGGGACATTGGAGGGTGATACGCAGTATTTT
d_call: TRBD2
v_call: TRBV2
j_call: TRBJ2-3
clone_size: .

cdr3_aa: CASSPMGGPDTEAFF
cdr3_nt: TGTGCCAGCAGCCCAATGGGGGGGCCCGACACTGAAGCTTTCTTT
d_call: .
v_call: TRBV7-3
j_call: TRBJ1-1
clone_size: .

cdr3_aa: CASSSRGNTEAFF
cdr3_nt: TGTGCCAGCAGTTCCAGGGGGAACACTGAAGCTTTCTTT
d_call: .
v_call: TRBV2
j_call: TRBJ1-1
clone_size: .

cdr3_aa: CASSQDRGQGRTQYF
cdr3_nt: TGCGCCAGCAGCCAAGATCGGGGACAGGGACGGACCCAGTACTTC
d_call: TRBD1
v_call: TRBV4-3
j_call: TRBJ2-5
clone_size: .

cdr3_aa: CASSLRQGKQYTEAFF
cdr3_nt: TGTGCCAGCTCTTTGCGACAGGGGAAGCAGTACACTGAAGCTTTCTTT
d_call: TRBD1
v_call: TRBV27
j_call: TRBJ1-1
clone_size: few

cdr3_aa: CASSPDRGQYNEQFF
cdr3_nt: TGTGCCAGCAGTCCCGACAGGGGGCAGTACAATGAGCAGTTCTTC
d_call: TRBD1
v_call: TRBV7-2
j_call: TRBJ2-1
clone_size: .

cdr3_aa: CASSRDEGSSYNSPLHF
cdr3_nt: TGTGCCAGCAGTCGCGATGAAGGGAGCTCCTATAATTCACCCCTCCACTTT
d_call: .
v_call: TRBV11-2
j_call: TRBJ1-6
clone_size: once

cdr3_aa: CASSEMAVGTEAFF
cdr3_nt: TGTGCCAGCAGTGAAATGGCGGTGGGCACTGAAGCTTTCTTT
d_call: .
v_call: TRBV6-1
j_call: TRBJ1-1
clone_size: .

cdr3_aa: CASSVGLSNTEAFF
cdr3_nt: TGTGCCAGCAGCGTGGGCCTATCAAACACTGAAGCTTTCTTT
d_call: .
v_call: TRBV9
j_call: TRBJ1-1
clone_size: .

cdr3_aa: CASSWDLGSYGYTF
cdr3_nt: TGTGCCAGCAGCTGGGACTTGGGGAGCTATGGCTACACCTTC
d_call: .
v_call: TRBV7-9
j_call: TRBJ1-2
clone_size: few

cdr3_aa: CASSREGGTGGAWGQYF
cdr3_nt: TGTGCCAGCAGCAGAGAGGGCGGGACAGGGGGCGCGTGGGGGCAGTACTTC
d_call: TRBD1
v_call: TRBV7-2
j_call: TRBJ2-7
clone_size: .

cdr3_aa: CASSVKPPLHF
cdr3_nt: TGTGCCAGCAGTGTAAAGCCACCCCTCCACTTT
d_call: .
v_call: TRBV28
j_call: TRBJ1-6
clone_size: .

cdr3_aa: CASQSGQGANTGELFF
cdr3_nt: TGTGCCAGTCAATCCGGACAGGGGGCTAACACCGGGGAGCTGTTTTTT
d_call: TRBD1
v_call: TRBV25-1
j_call: TRBJ2-2
clone_size: .

cdr3_aa: CASRFTGTYEQYF
cdr3_nt: TGTGCCAGCAGATTTACAGGTACCTACGAGCAGTACTTC
d_call: .
v_call: TRBV6-5
j_call: TRBJ2-7
clone_size: .

cdr3_aa: CSTQGGEADTQYF
cdr3_nt: TGCAGCACCCAGGGCGGGGAAGCAGATACGCAGTATTTT
d_call: .
v_call: TRBV29-1
j_call: TRBJ2-3
clone_size: once

cdr3_aa: CASSNRDRSSYNSPLHF
cdr3_nt: TGTGCCAGCAGTAACCGGGACAGATCTTCCTATAATTCACCCCTCCACTTT
d_call: .
v_call: TRBV21-1
j_call: TRBJ1-6
clone_size: .

cdr3_aa: CASTKSGRVNEQYF
cdr3_nt: TGTGCCAGCACCAAAAGCGGGAGGGTCAACGAGCAGTACTTC
d_call: TRBD2
v_call: TRBV6-5
j_call: TRBJ2-7
clone_size: few

cdr3_aa: CASSLAGNPYEQYF
cdr3_nt: TGTGCCAGCAGCTTAGCCGGGAATCCCTACGAGCAGTACTTC
d_call: .
v_call: TRBV7-8
j_call: TRBJ2-7
clone_size: .

cdr3_aa: CASSHSHREVTEAFF
cdr3_nt: TGTGCCAGCAGTCACTCCCACAGGGAAGTTACTGAAGCTTTCTTT
d_call: .
v_call: TRBV28
j_call: TRBJ1-1
clone_size: once

cdr3_aa: CASSWGTGNTGELFF
cdr3_nt: TGTGCCAGCAGTTGGGGGACAGGCAACACCGGGGAGCTGTTTTTT
d_call: TRBD1
v_call: TRBV28
j_call: TRBJ2-2
clone_size: .

cdr3_aa: CASSEPTGLPYGYTF
cdr3_nt: TGTGCCAGCAGTGAACCTACAGGTCTGCCCTATGGCTACACCTTC
d_call: .
v_call: TRBV25-1
j_call: TRBJ1-2
clone_size: .

cdr3_aa: CASSLGGGSYNEQFF
cdr3_nt: TGCGCCAGCAGCTTGGGCGGGGGCTCCTACAATGAGCAGTTCTTC
d_call: TRBD2
v_call: TRBV5-1
j_call: TRBJ2-1
clone_size: .

cdr3_aa: CASSLGTGAYEQYF
cdr3_nt: TGTGCCAGCAGCCTCGGGACAGGGGCTTACGAGCAGTACTTC
d_call: TRBD1
v_call: TRBV4-2
j_call: TRBJ2-7
clone_size: .

cdr3_aa: CASSMEDGTTGPQHF
cdr3_nt: TGTGCCAGCAGCATGGAAGACGGAACGACGGGGCCCCAGCATTTT
d_call: .
v_call: TRBV28
j_call: TRBJ1-5
clone_size: .

cdr3_aa: CASTETGGYGYTF
cdr3_nt: TGTGCCAGCACCGAGACAGGGGGATATGGCTACACCTTC
d_call: TRBD1
v_call: TRBV6-6
j_call: TRBJ1-2
clone_size: .

cdr3_aa: CASSLISGRDPHEQFF
cdr3_nt: TGTGCCAGCAGCTTGATTAGCGGGAGGGACCCCCATGAGCAGTTCTTC
d_call: TRBD2
v_call: TRBV7-3
j_call: TRBJ2-1
clone_size: .

cdr3_aa: CASSRRQGLYNEQFF
cdr3_nt: TGTGCCAGCAGTCGACGACAGGGTCTTTACAATGAGCAGTTCTTC
d_call: TRBD1
v_call: TRBV28
j_call: TRBJ2-1
clone_size: once

cdr3_aa: CSVGAGPTDTQYF
cdr3_nt: TGCAGCGTCGGAGCGGGACCCACAGATACGCAGTATTTT
d_call: TRBD2
v_call: TRBV29-1
j_call: TRBJ2-3
clone_size: .